Shown below are 15 T cell receptor beta chains from a single sample sequenced in a study of T cells in Graves' hyperthyroidism and ophthalmopathy. Amplification yielded TCR beta CDR3 regions, with RNA transcripts as the source. The TCR CDR3 first-round RT-PCR relied on the HTBI primer set. MiXCR, run by TCRdb on the multiplex PCR reads, gives a single entry per CDR3 protein. The sample lists about 250,000 distinct CDR3 sequences, more than 20% occurring once. Sequenced input: blood. The receptors shown here come from a woman aged 40 to 50 with Graves' ophthalmopathy.

This clonotype was found a few times. The chain links TRBV7-9 to TRBJ2-5; weak D call: TRBD1 (6 bases). Germline CDR1 reads SEHNR; CDR2 reads FQNEAQ (reference sequence). V lost 1 base and J lost 5, with 14 bases in between. There are 15 residues in the CDR3. CDR3 region: CASSLGSGAMETQYF. DNA for the CDR3: TGTGCCAGCAGCTTAGGTTCAGGGGCAATGGAGACCCAGTACTTC. Complete variable domain (other parts from reference TRBV7-9 and TRBJ2-5): DTGVSQNPRHKITKRGQNVTFRCDPISEHNRLYWYRQTLGQGPEFLTYFQNEAQLEKSRLLSDRFSAERPKGSFSTLEIQRTEQGDSAMYLCASSLGSGAMETQYFGPGTRLLVL.

The J gene is TRBJ2-5, the V gene TRBV6-2 or TRBV6-3; 11 bases fit TRBD2. This CDR3 has 14 residues. V was pared by 6 bases and J by 3 bases, with 3 bases of the junction left unmatched. CDR1 and CDR2 (germline): MNHEY, SVGEGT. CDR3 residues: CASRGLAAKETQYF. CDR3 bases: TGTGCCAGCAGGGGACTAGCGGCTAAAGAGACCCAGTACTTC.

Regarding this clonotype: Its ends do not fully match the called genes, so a read error is possible. The V call is TRBV6-1, the J call TRBJ1-5; D unresolved. This CDR3 region has 13 residues. The germline V gene has CDR1 MNHNS and CDR2 SASEGT. The CDR3 reads CVSSEVSSQPQHF. The CDR3 coding sequence is TGTGTCAGCAGTGAAGTCAGCAGTCAGCCCCAGCATTTT.

The table lists this clonotype with many counts. The chain joins TRBV11-2 to TRBJ2-6; TRBD1 agrees at 7 bases. The CDR3 has 16 residues. The germline V gene encodes CDR1 SGHAT and CDR2 FQNNGV. The V segment lost 2 bases and the J segment 4 bases; nucleotides outside the gene matches: 5. The CDR3 bases are TGTGCCAGCAGCTTAATGAGGGGGCCCGGGGCCAACGTCCTGACTTTC. Protein: CASSLMRGPGANVLTF.

This clonotype was recorded at least ten times. The rearrangement uses TRBV20-1 and TRBJ2-5; 14 bases line up with TRBD2. CDR3 length equals 14 residues. Germline lookup yields CDR1 DFQATT and CDR2 SNEGSKA (reference sequence). The V and J ends lost 5 bases and 1 base, in that order; junction bases with no gene match: 0. The CDR3 region has the DNA TGCAGTGCTGGGACTAGCGGGAGCCAAGAGACCCAGTACTTC. Translation gives CSAGTSGSQETQYF.

This clonotype was counted ten times or more. The V gene is TRBV27, the J gene TRBJ1-2; a weak D match, TRBD1 (5 bases). With 3 bases removed from V and 4 bases from J, the gap between germline ends came to 9 bases. Germline V gene lookup returns CDR1 MNHEY and CDR2 SMNVEV (reference sequence). There are 13 residues in the CDR3. The CDR3 loop is CASSFWGSYGYTF. The CDR3 region has the DNA TGTGCCAGCAGTTTCTGGGGGAGCTATGGCTACACCTTC.

This clonotype was recorded at least ten times. The rearrangement uses TRBV27 and TRBJ2-7; TRBD2 matches 8 bases. V shed 3 bases and J 5 bases; nucleotides not matched to a gene: 6. Looked up from germline, CDR1 is MNHEY and CDR2 is SMNVEV (reference sequence). This CDR3 has 14 amino acids. CDR3: CASSLRGAENEQYF. DNA for the CDR3: TGTGCCAGCAGTTTGCGGGGGGCTGAAAACGAGCAGTACTTC.

The CDR3 region is CASSLTAEETQYF. Here the CDR3 DNA reads TGCGCCAGCAGCTTGACAGCGGAAGAGACCCAGTACTTC. The rearrangement uses TRBV5-1 and TRBJ2-5; the D gene is possibly TRBD2 (5 bases). V lost 1 base and J 3 bases, leaving 7 bases between the germline ends. Germline loops: CDR1 SGHRS, CDR2 YFSETQ. CDR3 length: 13 amino acids. The whole variable domain, remainder taken from reference TRBV5-1 and TRBJ2-5, is KAGVTQTPRYLIKTRGQQVTLSCSPISGHRSVSWYQQTPGQGLQFLFEYFSETQRNKGNFPGRFSGRQFSNSRSEMNVSTLELGDSALYLCASSLTAEETQYFGPGTRLLVL.

In this sample, this clonotype turned up many times. The CDR3 DNA follows: TGTGCCAGCAGTGGAGGTACTATCCCCGGGAACATTCAGTACTTC. Encoded protein: CASSGGTIPGNIQYF. V usage is TRBV2 and J usage is TRBJ2-4; D uncertain. The CDR3 consists of 15 residues. Trimming pared 4 bases from V and 7 bases from J, leaving 17 bases between. Germline assignment: CDR1 SNHLY and CDR2 FYNNEI. Full variable domain (missing parts from reference TRBV2 and TRBJ2-4): EPEVTQTPSHQVTQMGQEVILRCVPISNHLYFYWYRQILGQKVEFLVSFYNNEISEKSEIFDDQFSVERPDGSNFTLKIRSTKLEDSAMYFCASSGGTIPGNIQYFGAGTRLSVL.

This clonotype was counted many times. J is TRBJ2-5 and V is TRBV27, with a weak D call TRBD1 (6 bases). The germline V gene has CDR1 MNHEY and CDR2 SMNVEV (reference sequence). This CDR3 is 14 amino acids long. Trimming cost V 4 bases and J 0 bases, with 9 bases left between them. CDR3 region: CASSWSGDQETQYF. The CDR3 DNA reads TGTGCCAGCAGTTGGTCAGGGGACCAAGAGACCCAGTACTTC.

This clonotype was counted between two and nine times. One base away lies a much larger clone, so this may be a sequencing read error. Because the CDR3 is missing its conserved closing phenylalanine or tryptophan, this is likely a read error. The chain combines TRBV7-8 with TRBJ1-2, with D possibly matching TRBD1 (6 bases). This CDR3 spans 14 amino acids. V lost 5 bases, J lost 1 base, and 11 bases lay in between. Germline CDR1 reads SGHVS; CDR2 reads FQNEAQ. The CDR3 reads CASSPPDSNYGYTL. As DNA, the CDR3 is TGTGCCAGCAGCCCGCCGGACAGTAACTATGGCTACACCCTC.

This clonotype was counted at least ten times. The V gene is TRBV20-1, the J gene TRBJ1-1; a weak D match, TRBD1 (5 bases). This CDR3 spans 9 amino acids. V was clipped by 7 bases and J by 10 bases, with 10 bases between them. Germline assignment: CDR1 DFQATT and CDR2 SNEGSKA (reference sequence). As DNA, the CDR3 is TGCAGTGGTGCCGGGGCAGCTTTCTTT. It yields the protein CSGAGAAFF.

This clonotype was found a few times. CDR3 region: CASSVGRAVRETQYF. The DNA of the CDR3 is TGTGCCAGCAGTGTGGGGAGGGCCGTGAGGGAGACCCAGTACTTC. V gene TRBV6-1 combines with J gene TRBJ2-5, with TRBD2 matching over 7 bases. The J segment lost 5 bases and the V segment lost 4 bases, leaving 10 bases of the junction unmatched. Germline V gene sequence: CDR1 MNHNS, CDR2 SASEGT. The CDR3 totals 15 residues.

Many counts were recorded for this clonotype. V is TRBV29-1 and J is TRBJ2-7; D is possibly TRBD1 or TRBD2 (5 bases each). Germline CDR1 and CDR2: SQVTM and ANQGSEA. The V and J ends lost 4 bases and 6 bases respectively, with 16 bases between them. The CDR3 spans 13 residues. CDR3 residues: CSVVGTGYLEQYF. In DNA form, the CDR3 reads TGCAGCGTTGTCGGGACCGGGTATCTCGAGCAGTACTTC.

This chain connects TRBV7-8 to TRBJ2-7; TRBD2 matches at 15 bases. CDR1 is SGHVS, CDR2 FQNEAQ, per germline. J was trimmed by 4 bases and V by 5 bases; bases with no gene match: 12. The CDR3 has 18 amino acids. The CDR3: CASSPRTSGGASSYEQYF. DNA of the CDR3: TGTGCCAGCAGCCCTAGGACTAGCGGGGGGGCCTCGTCTTACGAGCAGTACTTC. The variable domain in full, completed from reference TRBV7-8 and TRBJ2-7, reads GAGVSQSPRYKVAKRGQDVALRCDPISGHVSLFWYQQALGQGPEFLTYFQNEAQLDKSGLPSDRFFAERPEGSVSTLKIQRTQQEDSAVYLCASSPRTSGGASSYEQYFGPGTRLTVT.